This entry is about one TCR beta chain. This sample was included in a study of Ad26.COV2.S vaccination and SARS-CoV-2 variants. As for the study in general: Into the muscle, Ad26.COV2.S was dosed once or twice, 56 days apart.

Treatment meaning: some 20 received Ad26.COV2.S at low or high dose, single or two shots; roughly five received placebo; per-sample allocation not given. Day 63 after the first injection of vaccine or placebo was the sampling time. Adults aged 18-55 years in Boston included the donor. The germline gives CDR1 SGHTA, CDR2 FQGNSA. V was pared by 6 bases and J by 6 bases, with 15 bases between. The CDR3 sequence is 14 residues long. The repertoire was sequenced with immunoSEQ multiplex PCR; TCRdb's copy has only in-frame clones and lacks some. The profile covers more than 400,000 clones, with 90% appearing a single time and about 4.1% taken by the ten largest.

This TCR was recovered from a person aged 18-60 years who received the Ad26.COV2.S COVID-19 vaccine or a placebo. The chain uses TRBV7-2 and TRBJ1-5; D may be TRBD1 (6 bases). The specimen was peripheral blood, collected in a trial of Ad26.COV2.S vaccine versus placebo. The CDR3 protein is CASRLSRGGQPQHF. CDR3 in DNA: TGTGCCAGCAGACTATCTAGGGGGGGTCAGCCCCAGCATTTT.